Here is one T cell receptor beta chain with its context. As yet, its antigen is unknown. PCR primers comprised 60 Vbeta and 13 Jbeta primers. The assay was immunoSEQ multiplex PCR, and TCRdb's table has in-frame clones only and misses some. The sample lists approximately 240,000 clones; approximately 90% were seen once. The sample originates from a study of cytomegalovirus exposure and HLA in healthy donors. General study findings and limits: Later work associated around 18,000 TCR beta sequences with HLA alleles at 0.05 false discovery rate.

Germline-derived CDR1 and CDR2 are MNHNS and SASEGT. This CDR3 has 14 amino acids. Trimming pared 5 bases from V and 2 bases from J, leaving 13 bases between. The source material was PBMCs. This receptor was taken from a young woman in good health and CMV-seronegative. The chain recombines TRBV6-1 with TRBJ2-7; D may be TRBD2 (5 bases). This chain's CDR3 is CASSQEDTTYEQYF. In nucleotides, the CDR3 is TGTGCCAGCAGTCAGGAGGATACAACCTACGAGCAGTACTTC.